These 27 T cell receptor beta chains originate from one sample sequenced in a study of identical twins (dated by TCRdb to 2015 to 2016). Libraries were built with 5' RACE. The instrument given in TCRdb is Illumina HiSeq 2000. TCRdb trimmed public reads at Q25 via fastp, called clones via MiXCR and kept in-frame beta chains. Duplicate CDR3 protein sequences are folded into a single record with the most common DNA and genes. This sample lists some 570,000 distinct CDR3 sequences; 20% to 25% were detected once. More than 0.4% of the sample rests with the top ten. These data also formed part of another study, on yellow fever vaccine responses in identical twins.

The sequencing sample was made of CD4+ T cells sorted from blood. The receptor source for this set is a woman under 30 in good health.

This chain links TRBV5-1 with TRBJ1-4; a possible D gene is TRBD1 (6 bases). Germline CDR1 is SGHRS and CDR2 is YFSETQ. The CDR3 covers 18 residues. The V end lost 0 bases, the J end lost 10 bases, and 25 bases lay between the germline ends. CDR3 nucleotide sequence: TGCGCCAGCAGCTTGGATAGCGGACAGATTGGCCAGGGTGGAAAACTGTTTTTT. This gives the protein CASSLDSGQIGQGGKLFF.

This clonotype was observed a handful of times. The CDR3 nucleotides are TGTGCCAGCTCATCTACCCCAGGACAGACGAACACCGGGGAGCTGTTTTTT. This encodes CASSSTPGQTNTGELFF. The chain employs TRBV12-3 or TRBV12-4 and TRBJ2-2; D may be TRBD1 (6 bases). CDR3 size: 17 residues. The V and J ends lost 8 bases and 0 bases respectively, with 19 bases between them.

This clonotype was recorded only once. The chain has TRBV11-2 and TRBJ2-4; 11 bases align to TRBD2. The trim removed 5 bases at V and 7 bases at J, leaving 4 bases unmatched. Germline-derived CDR1 and CDR2 are SGHAT and FQNNGV. The CDR3 runs to 14 residues. CDR3 sequence (DNA): TGTGCCAGCAGCGTGACTAGCGGGGCCAACATTCAGTACTTC. Amino acids: CASSVTSGANIQYF.

The chain links TRBV9 to TRBJ2-2; no definite D call. Trimming took 0 bases from V and 1 from J, leaving 4 bases between them. CDR1 is SGDLS, CDR2 YYNGEE, per germline. The CDR3 loop spans 14 amino acids. CDR3 sequence (DNA): TGTGCCAGCAGCGTAGAGGAGAACACCGGGGAGCTGTTTTTT. As protein: CASSVEENTGELFF.

A single count supports this clonotype. The chain couples TRBV20-1 to TRBJ2-3, with TRBD2 identical over 12 bases. Germline loops: CDR1 DFQATT, CDR2 SNEGSKA (reference sequence). The CDR3 runs 15 residues. V was clipped by 6 bases and J by 2 bases; unmatched bases: 6. CDR3 residues: CSAPGLAGFTDTQYF. The CDR3 DNA follows: TGCAGTGCACCCGGACTAGCGGGGTTCACAGATACGCAGTATTTT.

The chain combines TRBV2 with TRBJ2-1, with 10 bases that match TRBD2. The germline V gene has CDR1 SNHLY and CDR2 FYNNEI. The CDR3 runs to 15 residues. The trim removed 6 bases at V and 7 bases at J, leaving 9 bases unmatched. The CDR3 protein is CASSSGGARGNEQFF. CDR3 nucleotides: TGTGCCAGCAGCAGCGGGGGGGCCCGGGGAAATGAGCAGTTCTTC.

CDR3 DNA sequence: TGCGCCAGCAGCAACTCCGGGACACTTCACTCCTACAATGAGCAGTTCTTC. This codes for CASSNSGTLHSYNEQFF. The V call is TRBV5-1, the J call TRBJ2-1; possible D gene TRBD1, 6 bases. This CDR3 spans 17 amino acids. Germline CDR1 SGHRS, CDR2 YFSETQ. V shed 4 bases and J shed 0 bases, with 17 bases lying between them.

V is TRBV6-1 and J is TRBJ1-5; 9 bases map to TRBD1. Germline CDR1 is MNHNS and CDR2 is SASEGT. The CDR3 covers 15 residues. V lost 1 base, J lost 4 bases, and 2 bases stayed unmatched. The CDR3 DNA follows: TGTGCCAGCAGTGAAGGGACAGGGGTAAATCAGCCCCAGCATTTT. Protein product: CASSEGTGVNQPQHF.

This clonotype came up a few times. V usage is TRBV9 and J usage is TRBJ2-3; D might be TRBD2 (5 bases). This CDR3 has 15 amino acids. V lost 2 bases and J 0 bases, leaving 10 bases between the germline ends. CDR1 is SGDLS, CDR2 YYNGEE, per germline. The CDR3 spells CASSVLGASTDTQYF. CDR3 bases: TGTGCCAGCAGCGTCTTGGGAGCGAGCACAGATACGCAGTATTTT.

This clonotype has a handful of counts. This chain joins TRBV28 and TRBJ1-6; TRBD1 aligns across 7 bases. V was pared by 6 bases and J by 9 bases, with 11 bases of the junction left unmatched. The CDR3 runs 15 residues. Germline CDR1 and CDR2: MDHEN and SYDVKM. Written as DNA, the CDR3 is TGTGCCAGCAGCGCAGACAGGGCCCTTATTTCACCCCTCCACTTT. This translates into CASSADRALISPLHF.

This chain uses TRBV3-1 with TRBJ2-1; 10 bases map to TRBD2. The germline V gene encodes CDR1 LGHDT and CDR2 YNNKEL (reference sequence). The CDR3 is 19 residues long. The V segment lost 4 bases and the J segment 4 bases; nucleotides outside the gene matches: 16. CDR3 coding DNA: TGTGCCAGCAGCCCCCCCAGGTGGGCTAGCGGGAGTACTTACAATGAGCAGTTCTTC. Amino acids: CASSPPRWASGSTYNEQFF.

This clonotype has more than one count but fewer than ten. The rearrangement uses TRBV12-5 and TRBJ2-3, with TRBD2 as a possible D gene (5 bases). Germline V CDR1 and CDR2: LGHNT, FRNRAP. This CDR3 region has 14 residues. Trimming stripped 1 base from V and 2 bases from J, with 7 bases between. CDR3 in amino acids: CASGLGTFTDTQYF. Here the CDR3 DNA reads TGTGCTAGTGGTTTGGGGACTTTCACAGATACGCAGTATTTT.

This clonotype was picked up a small number of times. The rearrangement joins TRBV10-3 to TRBJ2-2, with 8 bases identical to TRBD1. From germline, CDR1 is ENHRY and CDR2 SYGVKD. Trimming removed 11 bases from V and 2 bases from J; junction bases left unmatched: 7. The CDR3 contains 14 residues. The DNA for the CDR3 is TGTGCCGCCAGACAGGGGACTAACACCGGGGAGCTGTTTTTT. It yields the protein CAARQGTNTGELFF.

This clonotype was detected a few times. Written as DNA, the CDR3 is TGCGCCAGCAGCCAAGAAGTTTTCTTCACCGGGGAGCTGTTTTTT. Translated, it gives CASSQEVFFTGELFF. The rearrangement uses TRBV4-1 and TRBJ2-2; D gene unclear. CDR1 and CDR2 (germline): MGHRA, YSYEKL. This CDR3 has 15 amino acids. V lost 0 bases, J lost 4 bases, and 9 bases lay in between.

The table lists this clonotype with a few counts. The chain is built from TRBV14 and TRBJ1-1; unclear D gene. The CDR3 totals 13 residues. Trimming took 0 bases from V and 10 from J, leaving 12 bases between them. Germline V gene sequence: CDR1 SGHDN, CDR2 FVKESK. The CDR3 loop reads CASSQERGVGAFF. CDR3 DNA: TGTGCCAGCAGCCAAGAACGGGGTGTTGGAGCTTTCTTT.

This rearrangement joins TRBV12-3 or TRBV12-4 to TRBJ2-1; D tentatively reads TRBD1 or TRBD2 (5 bases each). V dropped 2 bases and J dropped 4 bases, with 9 bases sitting between them. This CDR3 is built from 14 residues. CDR3 bases: TGTGCCAGCAGTTTATCGGGACGATACAATGAGCAGTTCTTC. Encoded protein: CASSLSGRYNEQFF.

The table lists this clonotype with a few counts. The chain links TRBV6-5 to TRBJ2-2; 7 nucleotides agree with TRBD2. The germline CDR1 and CDR2 sequences are MNHEY and SVGAGI. The CDR3 runs to 14 residues. The J segment lost 7 bases and the V segment lost 3 bases, leaving 5 bases of the junction unmatched. CDR3 sequence reads: CASSYWGEGGELFF. The DNA of the CDR3 is TGTGCCAGCAGTTATTGGGGGGAGGGCGGGGAGCTGTTTTTT.

The V and J genes are TRBV20-1 and TRBJ1-5; the D gene is possibly TRBD1 (5 bases). The CDR3 is 16 residues long. V lost 1 base, J lost 4 bases, and 17 bases lay in between. Germline CDR1 and CDR2: DFQATT and SNEGSKA (reference sequence). In DNA form, the CDR3 reads TGCAGTGCTAGAGGAGGGGCCGGGGGTGGAAATCAGCCCCAGCATTTT. This codes for CSARGGAGGGNQPQHF.

The V gene is TRBV5-1, the J gene TRBJ2-2; no reliable D call. The CDR3 spans 15 residues. The germline gives CDR1 SGHRS, CDR2 YFSETQ. V was cut by 5 bases and J by 3 bases, with 14 bases left in between. The CDR3 loop is CASRYTVYDTGELFF. CDR3 sequence (DNA): TGCGCCAGCAGGTATACAGTTTACGACACCGGGGAGCTGTTTTTT.

This clonotype was found many times. V usage is TRBV5-1 and J usage is TRBJ2-2; D tentatively reads TRBD1 or TRBD2 (5 bases each). Deletions cut 4 bases from V and 4 bases from J, with 17 bases between. There are 16 residues in the CDR3. Germline assignment: CDR1 SGHRS and CDR2 YFSETQ. The CDR3 DNA reads TGCGCCAGCAGCCTCGACGGGGCCCCTGTCACCGGGGAGCTGTTTTTT. As protein: CASSLDGAPVTGELFF.

This clonotype was detected only a few times. The V gene is TRBV20-1, the J gene TRBJ2-5; D may correspond to TRBD1 or TRBD2 (6 bases each). The CDR3 sequence is 14 residues long. Germline assignment: CDR1 DFQATT and CDR2 SNEGSKA (reference sequence). CDR3 in amino acids: CSAPKQGLLETQYF. CDR3 bases: TGCAGCGCTCCTAAACAGGGACTGTTAGAGACCCAGTACTTC.

There are a few counts of this clonotype. The V gene is TRBV6-2 or TRBV6-3, the J gene TRBJ2-4; tentative D call: TRBD1 (6 bases). The germline V gene has CDR1 MNHEY and CDR2 SVGEGT. V was shortened by 6 bases and J by 2 bases, with 11 bases between the two germline ends. The CDR3 runs to 14 residues. The CDR3 region is CASRGAPSKNIQYF. The CDR3 nucleotides are TGTGCCAGCAGGGGGGCCCCGTCCAAAAACATTCAGTACTTC.

V is TRBV7-9 and J is TRBJ2-3, with 7 bases fitting TRBD2. The CDR3 contains 13 residues. CDR1 SEHNR and CDR2 FQNEAQ come from the germline V gene (reference sequence). Trimming removed 3 bases from V and 5 bases from J; junction bases left unmatched: 2. The CDR3 DNA sequence: TGTGCCAGCAGCTTCACGGGAGGAGATACGCAGTATTTT. Encoded protein: CASSFTGGDTQYF.

This clonotype was detected a few times. J is TRBJ2-2 and V is TRBV12-3 or TRBV12-4; 7 bases agree with TRBD1. The V segment lost 5 bases and the J segment 1 base; nucleotides outside the gene matches: 4. The CDR3 contains 15 residues. CDR3 region: CASSRGQENTGELFF. DNA of the CDR3: TGTGCCAGCAGTAGAGGACAGGAGAACACCGGGGAGCTGTTTTTT.

Only a few counts were recorded for this clonotype. The chain combines TRBV18 with TRBJ2-1; D possibly corresponds to TRBD1 (5 bases). This CDR3 region has 13 residues. Germline-derived CDR1 and CDR2 are KGHSH and LQKENI. Trimming removed 0 bases at V and 8 bases at J, with 8 bases between. Here the CDR3 reads CASSPPSRDEQFF. The DNA for the CDR3 is TGTGCCAGCTCACCACCGTCCAGGGATGAGCAGTTCTTC.

J is TRBJ2-1 and V is TRBV19; D not certain. CDR3 length: 14 residues. Trimming took off 7 bases at V and 7 bases at J, with 17 bases between the two ends. Germline V gene sequence: CDR1 LNHDA, CDR2 SQIVND (reference sequence). CDR3 bases: TGTGCCAGTACCCTGCGAGCAGGTTTGAATGAGCAGTTCTTC. Protein product: CASTLRAGLNEQFF.

A few counts support this clonotype. The chain joins TRBV27 to TRBJ2-7; 8 bases are a match to TRBD1. With 5 bases clipped from V and 4 bases from J, the junction kept 10 bases outside the gene matches. CDR3 length: 15 residues. Germline assignment: CDR1 MNHEY and CDR2 SMNVEV (reference sequence). The CDR3 DNA reads as TGTGCCAGCAGTGTAAGACAGGGGCGAACTTACGAGCAGTACTTC. Translation: CASSVRQGRTYEQYF.